This TCR beta chain emerged from a study of T-cell reconstitution after alpha-beta-depleted transplantation in children. The study, taken as a whole, reports: Expanded clones from the graft, numbering several hundred, reportedly supplied alpha-beta T cells about two months after transplant. From surviving recipient T cells and thymic progenitors came the high day-60 TCRbeta diversity observed in some patients. When one year had passed after transplant, most T-cell counts and diversity came from newly produced T cells.

A TCRbeta library incorporating unique molecular identifiers was prepared. Each CDR3 protein is one row after TCRdb ran MiXCR on the PCR reads. The data contain some 300,000 distinct CDR3 sequences, just over 7.5% of them seen just once; the ten biggest clones take up approximately 9.6%. This clonotype was detected many times. Its target is not known. The CDR3 covers 15 residues. V was cut by 3 bases and J by 0 bases, with 10 bases left in between. Looked up from germline, CDR1 is SGDLS and CDR2 is YYNGEE. The chain recombines TRBV9 with TRBJ2-1; tentatively, D is TRBD1 (5 bases). The sequence derives from a female patient aged 2 to 10 who had a stem cell transplant for Fanconi anemia, so the T cells may come from the graft donor. Sequencing was performed on peripheral blood, taken 360 days after TCRalphabeta/CD19-depleted stem cell transplant. Here the CDR3 DNA reads TGTGCCAGCAGCGGTACAGGTAGCTCCTACAATGAGCAGTTCTTC. Translating gives CASSGTGSSYNEQFF.